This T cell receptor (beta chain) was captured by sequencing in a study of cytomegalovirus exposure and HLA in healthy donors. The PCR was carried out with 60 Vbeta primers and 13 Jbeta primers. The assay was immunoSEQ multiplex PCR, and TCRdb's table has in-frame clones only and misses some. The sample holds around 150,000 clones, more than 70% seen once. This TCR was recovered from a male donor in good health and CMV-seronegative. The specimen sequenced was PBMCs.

This CDR3 reads CASSYARQGANSPLHF. The CDR3 region has the DNA TGTGCCAGCAGTTACGCAAGACAGGGGGCGAATTCACCCCTCCACTTT. This rearrangement joins TRBV6-5 to TRBJ1-6, with 10 bases fitting TRBD1. Germline V gene sequence: CDR1 MNHEY, CDR2 SVGAGI. The CDR3 runs 16 residues. Trimming took 2 bases from V and 7 from J; bases not matched to a gene: 5.